This T cell receptor (beta chain) is drawn from a study of T cell responses to AZD1222 COVID-19 vaccine. Germline lookup yields CDR1 SGHRS and CDR2 YFSETQ. There are 15 residues in the CDR3. A word on this clone: Its target is not known. At one boundary the junction diverges from the germline segment, which might be a read error.

Second-dose intervals near 4 or 12 weeks were combined. Profiled with immunoSEQ multiplex PCR; TCRdb holds only in-frame clones, not every one. Of fewer than 200,000 clones in the sample, 70% to 90% were seen once. Study-level points and caveats: Baseline antibody screening turned up just a handful of seropositive AZD1222 recipients. Spike as a whole was targeted by vaccine-associated CD4 TCRs, dominant at 160-218 and 743-854.

Source: peripheral blood, taken 28 days after the second AZD1222 dose. The chain couples TRBV5-1 to TRBJ2-1; either TRBD1 or TRBD2 may fit D (5 bases each). The receptor's source is an adult who received the AZD1222 COVID-19 vaccine. The CDR3 DNA reads TGCGCCAGCAGGTTGGAACTGGGACCTTACAATGAGCAGTTCTTC. Its protein product is CASRLELGPYNEQFF.